The sequence of this T cell receptor (beta chain) was determined in a study of tumor and adjacent non-tumor tissue in lung cancer. Looking at the study overall: The cohort had 12 adenocarcinoma, a couple of squamous cell and 1 small cell patients. Study-level results: Top 100 clones took a larger repertoire share in normal lung. TCR diversity was significantly greater in tumor than normal lung tissue.

The library came from three nested PCR rounds adapted from ARM-PCR protocols. TCRdb redid the calling of the multiplex PCR reads with MiXCR, one entry per CDR3 protein. The sample shows approximately 75,000 distinct CDR3 sequences, over 70% of them seen only once. RNA was extracted from bulk tissue without any cell sorting. Points on this clonotype: Its antigen remains unknown. At one end, the junction sequence differs from germline, possibly due to a read error.

Sequencing used lung tumor tissue. This receptor was taken from a woman aged 45-65 years with non-small cell lung cancer.

The CDR3 sequence: CASSLGVFGPCFNYGYTF. The CDR3 DNA reads TGTGCTAGCAGCTTAGGGGTCTTTGGGCCATGTTTTAACTATGGCTACACCTTC. The chain links TRBV7-8 to TRBJ1-2; TRBD1 is a possible D gene (5 bases). The V gene's germline CDR1 is SGHVS and CDR2 FQNEAQ. This CDR3 contains 18 residues.